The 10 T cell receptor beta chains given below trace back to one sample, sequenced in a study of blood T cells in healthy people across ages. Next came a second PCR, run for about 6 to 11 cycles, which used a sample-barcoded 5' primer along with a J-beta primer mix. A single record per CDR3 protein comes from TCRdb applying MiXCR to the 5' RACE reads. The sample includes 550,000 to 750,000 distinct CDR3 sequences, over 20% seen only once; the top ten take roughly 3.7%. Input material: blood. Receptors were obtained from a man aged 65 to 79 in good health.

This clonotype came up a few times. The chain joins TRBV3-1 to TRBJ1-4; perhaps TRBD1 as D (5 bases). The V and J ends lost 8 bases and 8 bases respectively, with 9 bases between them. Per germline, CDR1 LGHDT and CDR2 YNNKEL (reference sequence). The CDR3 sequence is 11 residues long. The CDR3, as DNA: TGTGCCAGCCGACGGGGGGAAAAACTGTTTTTT. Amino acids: CASRRGEKLFF.

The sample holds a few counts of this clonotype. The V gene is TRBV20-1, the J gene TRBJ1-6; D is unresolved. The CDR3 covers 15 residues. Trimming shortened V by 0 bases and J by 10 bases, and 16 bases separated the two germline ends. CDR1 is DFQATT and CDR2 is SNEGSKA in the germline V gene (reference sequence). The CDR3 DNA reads TGCAGTGCTAGAGACCCCCCTTCCAACGAGTCACCCCTCCACTTT. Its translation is CSARDPPSNESPLHF.

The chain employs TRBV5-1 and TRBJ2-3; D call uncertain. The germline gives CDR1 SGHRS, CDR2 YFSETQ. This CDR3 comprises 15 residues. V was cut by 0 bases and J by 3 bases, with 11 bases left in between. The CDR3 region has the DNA TGCGCCAGCAGCTTGGGGGGAAAGAGGACAGATACGCAGTATTTT. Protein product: CASSLGGKRTDTQYF.

The CDR3 nucleotides read TGTGCCAGCAGTAGGGGGGGCTACGAGCAGTACTTC. It yields the protein CASSRGGYEQYF. The chain couples TRBV6-5 to TRBJ2-7, with D possibly being TRBD2 (7 bases). Trimming removed 5 bases at V and 3 bases at J, with 8 bases between. The CDR3 loop spans 12 amino acids. The germline CDR1 and CDR2 sequences are MNHEY and SVGAGI.

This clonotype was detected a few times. This CDR3 reads CASSPMTGSTEAFF. For the CDR3, the DNA is TGTGCCAGTAGTCCCATGACAGGTTCCACTGAAGCTTTCTTT. The chain joins TRBV19 to TRBJ1-1; TRBD1 is a possible D gene (6 bases). The CDR3 is made up of 14 amino acids. Per germline, CDR1 LNHDA and CDR2 SQIVND (reference sequence). The V and J ends lost 5 bases and 4 bases respectively, with 14 bases between them.

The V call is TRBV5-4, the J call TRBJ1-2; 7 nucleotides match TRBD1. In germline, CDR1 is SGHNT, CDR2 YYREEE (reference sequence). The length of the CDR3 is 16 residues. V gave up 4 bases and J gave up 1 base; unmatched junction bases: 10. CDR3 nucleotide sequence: TGTGCCAGCAGCCAGGGAGGACAGGTTCTTAACTATGGCTACACCTTC. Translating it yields CASSQGGQVLNYGYTF.

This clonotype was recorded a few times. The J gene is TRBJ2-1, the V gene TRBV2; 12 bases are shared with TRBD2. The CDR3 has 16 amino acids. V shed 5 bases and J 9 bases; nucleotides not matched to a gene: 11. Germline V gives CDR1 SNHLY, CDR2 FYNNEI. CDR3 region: CASSRLAGEGRGEQFF. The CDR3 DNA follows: TGTGCCAGCAGTCGACTAGCGGGAGAGGGTAGGGGTGAGCAGTTCTTC.

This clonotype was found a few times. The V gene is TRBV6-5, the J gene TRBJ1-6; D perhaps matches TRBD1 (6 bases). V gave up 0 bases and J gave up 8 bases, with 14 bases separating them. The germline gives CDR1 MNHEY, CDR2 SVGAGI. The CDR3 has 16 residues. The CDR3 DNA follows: TGTGCCAGCAGTTACTCCAGGGGCCGAGGGGATTCACCCCTCCACTTT. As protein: CASSYSRGRGDSPLHF.

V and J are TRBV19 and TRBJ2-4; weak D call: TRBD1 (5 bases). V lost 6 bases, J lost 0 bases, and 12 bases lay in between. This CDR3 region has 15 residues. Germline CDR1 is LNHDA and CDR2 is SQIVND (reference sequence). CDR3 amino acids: CASRPTALAKNIQYF. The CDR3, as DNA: TGTGCCAGTAGGCCGACAGCCCTAGCCAAAAACATTCAGTACTTC.

CDR3 nucleotide sequence: TGTGCCACCCGGCCGGGATCTTACAATGAGCAGTTCTTC. Translated, it gives CATRPGSYNEQFF. J is TRBJ2-1 and V is TRBV7-9; possibly TRBD2 for D (5 bases). There are 13 residues in the CDR3. Germline V gene data show CDR1 as SEHNR and CDR2 as FQNEAQ (reference sequence). V shed 10 bases and J shed 4 bases, with 14 bases lying between them.